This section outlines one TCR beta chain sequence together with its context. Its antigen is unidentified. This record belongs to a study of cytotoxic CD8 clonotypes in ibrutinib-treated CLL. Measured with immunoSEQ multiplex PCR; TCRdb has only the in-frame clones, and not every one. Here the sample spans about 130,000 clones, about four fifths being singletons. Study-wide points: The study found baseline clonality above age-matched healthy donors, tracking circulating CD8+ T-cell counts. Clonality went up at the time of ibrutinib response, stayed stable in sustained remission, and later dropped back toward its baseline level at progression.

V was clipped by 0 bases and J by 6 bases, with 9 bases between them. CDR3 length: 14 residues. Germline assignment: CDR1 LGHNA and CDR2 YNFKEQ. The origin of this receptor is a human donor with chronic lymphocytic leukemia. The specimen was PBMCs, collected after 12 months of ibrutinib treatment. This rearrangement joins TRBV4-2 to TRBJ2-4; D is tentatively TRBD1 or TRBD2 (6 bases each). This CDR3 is CASSQEGGRNIQYF. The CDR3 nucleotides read TGTGCCAGCAGCCAAGAGGGGGGCCGAAACATTCAGTACTTC.